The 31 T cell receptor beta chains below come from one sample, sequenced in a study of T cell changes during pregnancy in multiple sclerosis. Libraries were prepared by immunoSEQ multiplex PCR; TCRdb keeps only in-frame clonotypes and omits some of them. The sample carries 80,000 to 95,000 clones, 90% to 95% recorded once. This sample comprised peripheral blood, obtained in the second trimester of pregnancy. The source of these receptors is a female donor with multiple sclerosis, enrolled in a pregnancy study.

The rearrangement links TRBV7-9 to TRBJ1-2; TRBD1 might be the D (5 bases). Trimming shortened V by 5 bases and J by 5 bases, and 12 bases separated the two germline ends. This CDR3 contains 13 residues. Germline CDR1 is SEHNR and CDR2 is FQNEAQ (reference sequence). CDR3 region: CASSARVGYGYTF. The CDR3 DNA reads TGTGCCAGCAGCGCCAGGGTTGGATATGGCTACACCTTC.

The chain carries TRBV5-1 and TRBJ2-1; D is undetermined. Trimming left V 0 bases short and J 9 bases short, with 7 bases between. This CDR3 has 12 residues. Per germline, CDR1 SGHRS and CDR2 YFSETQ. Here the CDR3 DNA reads TGCGCCAGCAGCTTGGGGTCAGGTGAGCAGTTCTTC. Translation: CASSLGSGEQFF.

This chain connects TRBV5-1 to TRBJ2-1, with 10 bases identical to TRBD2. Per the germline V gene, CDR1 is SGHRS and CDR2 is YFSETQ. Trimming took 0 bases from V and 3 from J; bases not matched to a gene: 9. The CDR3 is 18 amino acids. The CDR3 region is CASSLGRASGSLYNEQFF. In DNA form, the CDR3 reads TGCGCCAGCAGCTTGGGAAGAGCTAGCGGGAGTCTCTACAATGAGCAGTTCTTC. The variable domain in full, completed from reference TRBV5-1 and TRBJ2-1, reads KAGVTQTPRYLIKTRGQQVTLSCSPISGHRSVSWYQQTPGQGLQFLFEYFSETQRNKGNFPGRFSGRQFSNSRSEMNVSTLELGDSALYLCASSLGRASGSLYNEQFFGPGTRLTVL.

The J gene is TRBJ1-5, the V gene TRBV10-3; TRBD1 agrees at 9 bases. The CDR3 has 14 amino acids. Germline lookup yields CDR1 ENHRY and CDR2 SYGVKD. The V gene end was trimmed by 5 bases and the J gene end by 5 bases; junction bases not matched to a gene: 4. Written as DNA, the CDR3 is TGTGCCATCAGTACTACAGGGGGCGATCAGCCCCAGCATTTT. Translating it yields CAISTTGGDQPQHF.

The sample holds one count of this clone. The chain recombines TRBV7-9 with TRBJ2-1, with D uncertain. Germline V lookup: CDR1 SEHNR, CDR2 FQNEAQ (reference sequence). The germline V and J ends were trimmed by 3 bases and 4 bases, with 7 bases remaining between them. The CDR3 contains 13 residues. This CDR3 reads CASSFQVYNEQFF. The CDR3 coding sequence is TGTGCCAGCAGCTTTCAGGTATACAATGAGCAGTTCTTC.

DNA for the CDR3: TGTGCCAGCAGCGTAGCTACAGGGGTCCTCTATGGCTACACCTTC. Protein sequence: CASSVATGVLYGYTF. The chain combines TRBV9 with TRBJ1-2; 7 nucleotides agree with TRBD1. The V gene end was trimmed by 0 bases and the J gene end by 4 bases; junction bases not matched to a gene: 6. Germline V gives CDR1 SGDLS, CDR2 YYNGEE. The CDR3 covers 15 residues.

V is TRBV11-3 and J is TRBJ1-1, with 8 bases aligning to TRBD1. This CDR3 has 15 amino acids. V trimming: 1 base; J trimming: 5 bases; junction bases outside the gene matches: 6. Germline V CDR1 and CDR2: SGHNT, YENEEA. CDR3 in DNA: TGTGCCAGCAGCTTAGGTACGACAGGGGAAACTGAAGCTTTCTTT. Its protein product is CASSLGTTGETEAFF.

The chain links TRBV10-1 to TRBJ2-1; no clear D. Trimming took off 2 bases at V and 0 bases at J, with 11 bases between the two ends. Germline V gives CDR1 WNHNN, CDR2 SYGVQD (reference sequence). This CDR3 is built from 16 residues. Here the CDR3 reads CASSEESPSSYNEQFF. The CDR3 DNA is TGCGCCAGCAGTGAGGAGTCTCCGAGCTCCTACAATGAGCAGTTCTTC.

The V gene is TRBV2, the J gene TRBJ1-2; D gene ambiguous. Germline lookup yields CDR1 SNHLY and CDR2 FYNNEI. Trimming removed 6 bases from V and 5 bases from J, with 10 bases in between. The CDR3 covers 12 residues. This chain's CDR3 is CASSRGLYGYTF. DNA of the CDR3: TGTGCCAGCAGCCGAGGGCTATATGGCTACACCTTC.

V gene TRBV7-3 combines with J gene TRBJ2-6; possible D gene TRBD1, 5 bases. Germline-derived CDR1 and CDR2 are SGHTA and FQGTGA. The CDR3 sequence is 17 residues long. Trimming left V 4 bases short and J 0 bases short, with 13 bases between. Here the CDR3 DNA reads TGTGCCAGCAGCTCGTACGGAGACAGCTCTGGGGCCAACGTCCTGACTTTC. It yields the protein CASSSYGDSSGANVLTF.

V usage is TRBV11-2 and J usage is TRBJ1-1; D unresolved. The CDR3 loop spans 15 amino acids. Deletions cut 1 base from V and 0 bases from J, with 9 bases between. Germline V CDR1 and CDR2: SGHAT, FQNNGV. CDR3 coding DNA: TGTGCCAGCAGCTTAGTCGAGCTCTTGAACACTGAAGCTTTCTTT. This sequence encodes CASSLVELLNTEAFF.

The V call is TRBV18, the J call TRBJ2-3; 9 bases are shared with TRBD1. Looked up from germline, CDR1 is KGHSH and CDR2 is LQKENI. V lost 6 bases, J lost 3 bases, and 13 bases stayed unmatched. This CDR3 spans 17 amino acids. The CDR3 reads CASSRGTGTGYTDTQYF. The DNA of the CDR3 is TGTGCCAGCTCCCGAGGGACCGGGACAGGGTATACAGATACGCAGTATTTT.

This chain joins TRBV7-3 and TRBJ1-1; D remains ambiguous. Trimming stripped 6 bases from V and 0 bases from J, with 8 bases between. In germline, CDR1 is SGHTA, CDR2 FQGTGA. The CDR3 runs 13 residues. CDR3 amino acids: CASSSTMNTEAFF. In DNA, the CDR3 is TGTGCCAGCAGTAGCACAATGAACACTGAAGCTTTCTTT.

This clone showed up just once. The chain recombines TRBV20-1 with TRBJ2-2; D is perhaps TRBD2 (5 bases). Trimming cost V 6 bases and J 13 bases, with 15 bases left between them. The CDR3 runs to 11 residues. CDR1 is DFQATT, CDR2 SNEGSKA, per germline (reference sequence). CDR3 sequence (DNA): TGCAGTGCCGAGGGCTCCTACGGGCTGTTTTTT. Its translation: CSAEGSYGLFF.

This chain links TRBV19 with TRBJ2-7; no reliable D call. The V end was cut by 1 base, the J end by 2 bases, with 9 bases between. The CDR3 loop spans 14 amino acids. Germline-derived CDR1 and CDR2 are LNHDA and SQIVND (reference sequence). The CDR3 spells CASSIGGRPYEQYF. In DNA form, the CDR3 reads TGTGCCAGTAGTATAGGTGGCAGGCCCTACGAGCAGTACTTC.

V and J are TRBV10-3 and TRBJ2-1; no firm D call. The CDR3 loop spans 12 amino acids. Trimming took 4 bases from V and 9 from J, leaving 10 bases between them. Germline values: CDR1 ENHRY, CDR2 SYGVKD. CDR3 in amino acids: CAISVSESEQFF. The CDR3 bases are TGTGCCATCAGTGTGAGCGAGTCTGAGCAGTTCTTC.

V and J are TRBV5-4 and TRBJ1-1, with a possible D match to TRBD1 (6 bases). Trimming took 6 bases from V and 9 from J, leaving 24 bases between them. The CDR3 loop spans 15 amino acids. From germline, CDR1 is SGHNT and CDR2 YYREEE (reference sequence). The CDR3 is CASIEMAQGSLKAFF. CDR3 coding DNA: TGTGCCAGCATCGAGATGGCCCAGGGGAGCCTTAAAGCTTTCTTT.

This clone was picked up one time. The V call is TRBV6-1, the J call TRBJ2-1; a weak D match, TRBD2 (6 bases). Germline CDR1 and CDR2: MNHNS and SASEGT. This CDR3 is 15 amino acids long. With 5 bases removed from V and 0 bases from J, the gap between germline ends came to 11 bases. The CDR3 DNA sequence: TGTGCCAGCAGTACGGACTACCTCTCCTACAATGAGCAGTTCTTC. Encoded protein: CASSTDYLSYNEQFF.

DNA for the CDR3: TGCGCCAGCAGCGCCACAGAGAACACTGAAGCTTTCTTT. As protein: CASSATENTEAFF. The chain links TRBV5-1 to TRBJ1-1; D uncertain. V lost 4 bases, J lost 1 base, and 8 bases lay in between. This CDR3 spans 13 amino acids. The V gene's germline CDR1 is SGHRS and CDR2 YFSETQ.

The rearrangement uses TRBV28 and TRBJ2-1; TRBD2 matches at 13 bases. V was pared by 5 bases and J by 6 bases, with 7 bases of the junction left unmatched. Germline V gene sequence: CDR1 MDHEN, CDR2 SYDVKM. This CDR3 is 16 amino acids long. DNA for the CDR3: TGTGCCAGCAGTCTCGGACTAGCGGGAGCACGCAATGAGCAGTTCTTC. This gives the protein CASSLGLAGARNEQFF.

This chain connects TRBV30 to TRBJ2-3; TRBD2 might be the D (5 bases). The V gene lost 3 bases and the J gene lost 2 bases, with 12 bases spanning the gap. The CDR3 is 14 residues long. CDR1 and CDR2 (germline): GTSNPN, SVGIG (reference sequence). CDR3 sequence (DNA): TGTGCCTGGAGCGAGGGTCCCCCCACAGATACGCAGTATTTT. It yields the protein CAWSEGPPTDTQYF.

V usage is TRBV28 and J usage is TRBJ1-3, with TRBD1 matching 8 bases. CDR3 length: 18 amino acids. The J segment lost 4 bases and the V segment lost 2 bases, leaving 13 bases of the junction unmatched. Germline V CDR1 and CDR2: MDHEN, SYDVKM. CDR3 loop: CASSLHGADRGIGNTIYF. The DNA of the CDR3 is TGTGCCAGCAGTTTACACGGGGCCGACAGGGGTATCGGAAACACCATATATTTT.

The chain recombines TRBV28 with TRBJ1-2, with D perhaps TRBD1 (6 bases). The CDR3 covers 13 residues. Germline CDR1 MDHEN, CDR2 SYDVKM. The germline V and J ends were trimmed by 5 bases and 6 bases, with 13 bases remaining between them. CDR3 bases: TGTGCCAGCAGTAGTCTACAGGGAAATGGCTACACCTTC. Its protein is CASSSLQGNGYTF.

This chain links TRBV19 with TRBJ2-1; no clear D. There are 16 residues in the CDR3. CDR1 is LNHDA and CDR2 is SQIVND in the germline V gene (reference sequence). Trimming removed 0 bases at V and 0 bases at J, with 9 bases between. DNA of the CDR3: TGTGCCAGTAGTATAGACGACTCCAGCTCCTACAATGAGCAGTTCTTC. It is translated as CASSIDDSSSYNEQFF.

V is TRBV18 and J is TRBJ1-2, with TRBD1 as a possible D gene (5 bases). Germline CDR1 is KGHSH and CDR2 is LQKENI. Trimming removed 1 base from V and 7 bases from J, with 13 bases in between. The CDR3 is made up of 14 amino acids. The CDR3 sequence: CASSPQGEGVGYTF. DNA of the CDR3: TGTGCCAGCTCACCACAAGGGGAAGGGGTTGGCTACACCTTC.

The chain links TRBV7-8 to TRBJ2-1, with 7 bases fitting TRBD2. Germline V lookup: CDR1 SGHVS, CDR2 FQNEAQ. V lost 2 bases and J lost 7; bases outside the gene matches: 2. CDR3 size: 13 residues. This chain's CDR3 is CASSLFGGNEQFF. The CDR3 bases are TGTGCCAGCAGCTTATTCGGGGGGAATGAGCAGTTCTTC. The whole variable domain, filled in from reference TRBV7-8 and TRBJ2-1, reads GAGVSQSPRYKVAKRGQDVALRCDPISGHVSLFWYQQALGQGPEFLTYFQNEAQLDKSGLPSDRFFAERPEGSVSTLKIQRTQQEDSAVYLCASSLFGGNEQFFGPGTRLTVL.

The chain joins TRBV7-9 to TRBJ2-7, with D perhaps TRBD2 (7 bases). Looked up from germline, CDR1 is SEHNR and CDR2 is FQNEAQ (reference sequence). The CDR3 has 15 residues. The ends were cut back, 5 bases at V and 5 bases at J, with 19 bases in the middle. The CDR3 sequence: CASSLGGTPVHEQYF. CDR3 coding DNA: TGTGCCAGCAGCCTGGGGGGGACACCCGTCCACGAGCAGTACTTC.

The CDR3 nucleotides read TGTGCCAGCAGCTTAGTTGACAGACCAGATGGGGAGCTGTTTTTT. It encodes CASSLVDRPDGELFF. The chain employs TRBV7-2 and TRBJ2-2; D may be TRBD1 (5 bases). CDR3 size: 15 residues. With 1 base removed from V and 8 bases from J, the gap between germline ends came to 14 bases. Germline V gene data show CDR1 as SGHTA and CDR2 as FQGNSA. The full variable domain, in which reference TRBV7-2 and TRBJ2-2 provide the parts outside the CDR3, is GAGVSQSPSNKVTEKGKDVELRCDPISGHTALYWYRQSLGQGLEFLIYFQGNSAPDKSGLPSDRFSAERTGGSVSTLTIQRTQQEDSAVYLCASSLVDRPDGELFFGEGSRLTVL.

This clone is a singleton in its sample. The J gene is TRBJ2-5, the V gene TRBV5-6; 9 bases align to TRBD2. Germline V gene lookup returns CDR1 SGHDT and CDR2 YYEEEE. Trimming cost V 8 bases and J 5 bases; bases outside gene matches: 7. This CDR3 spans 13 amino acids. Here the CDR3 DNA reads TGTGCCAGGTTTAGCGGGAGCGGGGAGACCCAGTACTTC. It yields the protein CARFSGSGETQYF.

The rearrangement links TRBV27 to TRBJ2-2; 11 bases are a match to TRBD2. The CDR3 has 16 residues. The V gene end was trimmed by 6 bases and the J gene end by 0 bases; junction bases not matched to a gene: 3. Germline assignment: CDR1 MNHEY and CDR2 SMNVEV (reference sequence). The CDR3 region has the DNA TGTGCCAGCAGACTAGCGGGAGTTCCGAACACCGGGGAGCTGTTTTTT. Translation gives CASRLAGVPNTGELFF.

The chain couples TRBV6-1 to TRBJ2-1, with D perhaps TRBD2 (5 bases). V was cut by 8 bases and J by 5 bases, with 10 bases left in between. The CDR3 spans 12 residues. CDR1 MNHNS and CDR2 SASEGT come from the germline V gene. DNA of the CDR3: TGTGCCAGCCAGCGGTTCAACAATGAGCAGTTCTTC. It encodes CASQRFNNEQFF.